Following are 10 T cell receptor beta chains from one sample sequenced in a study of CD8 T cells in Susac syndrome. Random hexamers were used to reverse transcribe an amount of roughly 0.45 to 1 ug RNA. TCRdb independently ran MiXCR on the immunoSEQ multiplex PCR reads; one entry per CDR3 protein. The sample lists about 110,000 distinct CDR3 sequences; roughly 95% were seen once. The sample comprised CD8+ T cells from PBMCs. These receptors all stem from a human donor with Susac syndrome.

This chain uses TRBV29-1 with TRBJ2-2; maybe TRBD1 (7 bases). The CDR3 runs 13 residues. Germline assignment: CDR1 SQVTM and CDR2 ANQGSEA. V was pared by 7 bases and J by 5 bases, with 14 bases between. The CDR3 DNA is TGCAGCGCCAAACAGGGGAGGACCGGGGAGCTGTTTTTT. Protein product: CSAKQGRTGELFF.

The rearrangement joins TRBV7-9 to TRBJ2-7; tentatively, D is TRBD1 (5 bases). V was cut by 10 bases and J by 0 bases, with 13 bases left in between. This CDR3 is 13 amino acids long. CDR1 and CDR2 from the germline V gene are SEHNR and FQNEAQ (reference sequence). CDR3 in DNA: TGTGCCACCTCTAGACAGTCCTCCTACGAGCAGTACTTC. Translation: CATSRQSSYEQYF.

This clonotype is a singleton in its sample. The V and J genes are TRBV28 and TRBJ2-4, with TRBD1 matching over 8 bases. The germline V gene encodes CDR1 MDHEN and CDR2 SYDVKM. This CDR3 has 15 residues. V gave up 4 bases and J gave up 8 bases; unmatched junction bases: 10. This chain's CDR3 is CASSSWDRRLDIQYF. CDR3 sequence (DNA): TGTGCCAGCAGTTCCTGGGACAGGCGGTTGGACATTCAGTACTTC. Together with reference TRBV28 and TRBJ2-4, the CDR3 gives the full variable domain: DVKVTQSSRYLVKRTGEKVFLECVQDMDHENMFWYRQDPGLGLRLIYFSYDVKMKEKGDIPEGYSVSREKKERFSLILESASTNQTSMYLCASSSWDRRLDIQYFGAGTRLSVL.

The chain recombines TRBV9 with TRBJ2-1; D uncertain. The CDR3 sequence is 11 residues long. Germline V gene sequence: CDR1 SGDLS, CDR2 YYNGEE. V was clipped by 4 bases and J by 7 bases, with 6 bases between them. The CDR3 here is CASSWQNEQFF. CDR3 coding DNA: TGTGCCAGCAGCTGGCAGAATGAGCAGTTCTTC. Combining the CDR3 with reference TRBV9 and TRBJ2-1 gives the whole variable domain DSGVTQTPKHLITATGQRVTLRCSPRSGDLSVYWYQQSLDQGLQFLIQYYNGEERAKGNILERFSAQQFPDLHSELNLSSLELGDSALYFCASSWQNEQFFGPGTRLTVL.

In this sample, this clonotype turned up once. The rearrangement links TRBV29-1 to TRBJ1-3; D uncertain. The ends were cut back, 2 bases at V and 0 bases at J, with 11 bases in the middle. The V gene's germline CDR1 is SQVTM and CDR2 ANQGSEA. This CDR3 is built from 15 residues. Here the CDR3 DNA reads TGCAGCGTTGAATTTGGGTCAAGCTCTGGAAACACCATATATTTT. It yields the protein CSVEFGSSSGNTIYF. The full variable domain, in which reference TRBV29-1 and TRBJ1-3 provide the parts outside the CDR3, is SAVISQKPSRDICQRGTSLTIQCQVDSQVTMMFWYRQQPGQSLTLIATANQGSEATYESGFVIDKFPISRPNLTFSTLTVSNMSPEDSSIYLCSVEFGSSSGNTIYFGEGSWLTVV.

The chain has TRBV5-6 and TRBJ2-7; no firm D call. In germline, CDR1 is SGHDT, CDR2 YYEEEE. The CDR3 runs to 14 residues. V was clipped by 0 bases and J by 7 bases, with 14 bases between them. DNA for the CDR3: TGTGCCAGCAGCTTGGCCGGCGTCGCGGAGGAGCAGTACTTC. Its protein product is CASSLAGVAEEQYF.

V and J are TRBV14 and TRBJ2-5, with D unresolved. The CDR3 is 13 residues long. V lost 0 bases to trimming and J lost 5 bases, with 7 bases between them. Germline V gene data show CDR1 as SGHDN and CDR2 as FVKESK. The CDR3 loop reads CASSQDPPETQYF. The CDR3 DNA reads TGTGCCAGCAGCCAAGATCCACCGGAGACCCAGTACTTC.

In the case of this clonotype: An end of the junction does not agree with germline; a read error may underlie this. The V call is TRBV3-1, the J call TRBJ2-7; D is undetermined. Germline CDR1 LGHDT, CDR2 YNNKEL (reference sequence). This CDR3 spans 13 amino acids. The CDR3 region is CASSEERALEQYF. Here the CDR3 DNA reads TGTGCCAGCAGCGAAGAAAGGGCACTCGAGCAGTACTTC.

This chain uses TRBV29-1 with TRBJ2-3; 8 bases match TRBD2. Germline loops: CDR1 SQVTM, CDR2 ANQGSEA. J gave up 2 bases and V 0 bases, and 7 bases lay outside the gene matches. This CDR3 has 16 amino acids. This CDR3 is CSVEDFPAGATDTQYF. CDR3 nucleotides: TGCAGCGTTGAAGATTTCCCAGCGGGGGCCACAGATACGCAGTATTTT.

CDR3 sequence: CASSYGTEDTGELFF. CDR3 DNA: TGTGCCAGCAGTTACGGGACAGAGGACACCGGGGAGCTGTTTTTT. The chain recombines TRBV12-3 or TRBV12-4 with TRBJ2-2; TRBD1 matches 7 bases. The CDR3 contains 15 residues. Germline trimming cut 4 bases from V and 3 bases from J; bases unmatched to any gene: 5.